This T cell receptor beta chain appears in the sequencing data of a study of shared clonotypes between healthy human individuals. Study information: For every donor, three CD4 naive, three CD4 memory, two CD8 naive and one CD8 memory plates were used.

Overall study results and limits: Naive CD4 clonotype sharing across a handful of donors was about 5.3%.

Trimming shortened V by 1 base and J by 3 bases, and 6 bases separated the two germline ends. CDR1 is SGHRS and CDR2 is YFSETQ in the germline V gene. The CDR3 has 13 residues. Each sample came from a Caucasian adult donor living in Nashville, Tennessee. Original handling: ImmunoSEQ supplied junction-only sequences lacking quality scores, so filtering was different. Method: immunoSEQ multiplex PCR; TCRdb's copy keeps in-frame clones and lacks some. Clone size and the V and J calls come from that table; the DNA yielded D and trimming. Among some 2,500,000 clones, around 90% were seen once, and the ten largest hold around 0.4%. As to this clone: Its antigen is undetermined. Other DNA sequences in the same sample also yield this CDR3.

This TCR was recovered from a man younger than 30 in good health. Some clones in this sample may be carry-over from other donors' samples. This chain joins TRBV5-1 and TRBJ2-3, with D uncertain. The specimen sequenced was naive CD4+ T cells from PBMCs. The subset is: CD45RA+ positively selected. The DNA for the CDR3 is TGCGCCAGCAGCTTGATATCAACAGATACGCAGTATTTT. Residues: CASSLISTDTQYF.